This T cell receptor (beta chain) is from a study of regulatory T cells in long-lasting Graves disease. According to the study, TCR beta libraries were built with iRepertoire HTBI primers and CDR3-region Arm-PCR. A single record per CDR3 protein comes from TCRdb applying MiXCR to the multiplex PCR reads. The sample yields a few hundred thousand distinct CDR3 sequences, 10% to 15% seen once. Study-level points and caveats: TCR diversity was lower in persistent Graves' patients than in newly diagnosed ones.

This clonotype occurred a few times. Its antigen remains unidentified. The time point was: newly diagnosed GD, antithyroid drugs for less than 3 months. There was RNA extracted from PBMCs, and the TCR library was made from it. These same records also appear under a second study, on T cells in Graves' hyperthyroidism and ophthalmopathy. This second study notes: Patients having uncontrolled infection, another autoimmune disease, pregnancy or lactation were not included. The HTBI set primed first-round TCR CDR3 RT-PCR. Most clonotypes that expanded in the thyroid above 0.001 also showed up in blood.

The sequence derives from a woman under 30 with Graves disease. Sample: peripheral blood mononuclear cells (PBMCs), taken at new diagnosis, from a patient treated with antithyroid drugs.

The CDR3 is CASSINVGWRTGELFF. DNA for the CDR3: TGTGCCAGTAGTATAAATGTGGGTTGGAGGACCGGGGAGCTGTTTTTT. The V gene is TRBV19, the J gene TRBJ2-2, with D perhaps TRBD2 (5 bases). CDR1 and CDR2 from the germline V gene are LNHDA and SQIVND (reference sequence). CDR3 length equals 16 residues. The V end lost 2 bases, the J end lost 5 bases, and 15 bases lay between the germline ends.